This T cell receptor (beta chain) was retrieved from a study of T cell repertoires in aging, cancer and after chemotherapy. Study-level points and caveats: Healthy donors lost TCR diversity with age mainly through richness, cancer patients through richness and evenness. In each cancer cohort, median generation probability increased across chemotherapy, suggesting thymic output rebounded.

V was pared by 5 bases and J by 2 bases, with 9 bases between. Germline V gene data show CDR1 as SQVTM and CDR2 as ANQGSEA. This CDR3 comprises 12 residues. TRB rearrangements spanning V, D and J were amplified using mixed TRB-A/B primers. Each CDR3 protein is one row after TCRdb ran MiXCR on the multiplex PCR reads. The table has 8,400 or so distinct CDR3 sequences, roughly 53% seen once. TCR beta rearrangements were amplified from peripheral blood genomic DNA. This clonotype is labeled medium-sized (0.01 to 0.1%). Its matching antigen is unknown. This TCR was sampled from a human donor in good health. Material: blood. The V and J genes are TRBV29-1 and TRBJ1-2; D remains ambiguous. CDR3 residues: CSVTAANYGYTF. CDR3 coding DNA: TGCAGCGTTACCGCGGCAAACTATGGCTACACCTTC. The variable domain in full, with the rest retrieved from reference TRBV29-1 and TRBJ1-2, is SAVISQKPSRDICQRGTSLTIQCQVDSQVTMMFWYRQQPGQSLTLIATANQGSEATYESGFVIDKFPISRPNLTFSTLTVSNMSPEDSSIYLCSVTAANYGYTFGSGTRLTVV.